Presented here are 16 T cell receptor beta chains from one specimen sequenced in a study of CD8 T cells in ankylosing spondylitis. Overall study findings and caveats: Within ankylosing spondylitis blood, a TCR beta motif made up of eight highly homologous variants appeared to be characteristic.

TCRdb reprocessed the 5' RACE reads with MiXCR, giving one entry per CDR3 protein. The sample carries about 540,000 distinct CDR3 sequences, approximately 11% recorded once. These receptors have no identified antigens. Sequencing was carried out using blood, either unsorted or a sorted T cell fraction (not recorded which). These receptors were obtained from a male donor with ankylosing spondylitis.

There are a few counts of this clonotype. This chain connects TRBV21-1 to TRBJ2-1; the table assigns TRBD2, which was not confirmed against the DNA. TRBV21-1 is deemed a pseudogene. The CDR3 totals 16 residues. DNA for the CDR3: TGTGCCAGCACCTTAGACCGGGCTGCGGCTAGGGATGAGCAGTTCTTC. Its translation: CASTLDRAAARDEQFF.

This clonotype was observed a single time. The chain joins TRBV5-1 to TRBJ2-3; the D is unclear. V lost 3 bases to trimming and J lost 0 bases, with 8 bases between them. The V gene's germline CDR1 is SGHRS and CDR2 YFSETQ. This CDR3 region has 14 residues. CDR3 sequence reads: CASSSEVSTDTQYF. The DNA of the CDR3 is TGCGCCAGCAGCTCGGAAGTGAGCACAGATACGCAGTATTTT.

This clonotype was found many times. The V and J genes are TRBV7-2 and TRBJ2-3, with a tentative D call TRBD2 (6 bases). Germline lookup yields CDR1 SGHTA and CDR2 FQGNSA. Trimming removed 5 bases from V and 8 bases from J, with 26 bases in between. CDR3 length: 17 amino acids. In nucleotides, the CDR3 is TGTGCCAGCAGCGTTGGGGGGAAGGGTGGGGAGAAAGCTACGCAGTATTTT. As protein: CASSVGGKGGEKATQYF.

A few counts support this clonotype. V gene TRBV30 combines with J gene TRBJ1-2, with a weak D call TRBD1 (5 bases). Trimming cost V 2 bases and J 4 bases, with 8 bases left between them. Germline values: CDR1 GTSNPN, CDR2 SVGIG (reference sequence). CDR3 size: 12 residues. CDR3 in DNA: TGTGCCTGGAGTAAGGGGATCTATGGCTACACCTTC. This codes for CAWSKGIYGYTF.

This clonotype was counted at least ten times. The gene calls are TRBV3-1 and TRBJ1-5; 8 bases map to TRBD1. CDR1 is LGHDT, CDR2 YNNKEL, per germline (reference sequence). Trimming at V came to 0 bases and at J to 0 bases, leaving 10 bases not matched to a gene. The CDR3 spans 19 residues. This chain's CDR3 is CASSQDHGQGKASNQPQHF. CDR3 bases: TGTGCCAGCAGCCAAGATCACGGACAGGGCAAGGCTAGCAATCAGCCCCAGCATTTT. The whole variable domain, filled in from reference TRBV3-1 and TRBJ1-5, reads DTAVSQTPKYLVTQMGNDKSIKCEQNLGHDTMYWYKQDSKKFLKIMFSYNNKELIINETVPNRFSPKSPDKAHLNLHINSLELGDSAVYFCASSQDHGQGKASNQPQHFGDGTRLSIL.

The chain combines TRBV9 with TRBJ2-3; D is undetermined. The CDR3 length is 13 residues. The germline gives CDR1 SGDLS, CDR2 YYNGEE. The V end was cut by 0 bases, the J end by 6 bases, with 8 bases between. The CDR3 reads CASSVGIVDTQYF. CDR3 in DNA: TGTGCCAGCAGCGTAGGGATAGTGGATACGCAGTATTTT.

The sample holds a few counts of this clonotype. This chain links TRBV29-1 with TRBJ2-3; no reliable D call. V was clipped by 5 bases and J by 4 bases, with 10 bases between them. Germline V lookup: CDR1 SQVTM, CDR2 ANQGSEA. CDR3 length: 12 amino acids. CDR3 region: CSVYSNSDTQYF. CDR3 bases: TGCAGCGTTTACTCGAACTCAGATACGCAGTATTTT.

This clonotype was observed a few times. This sequence joins TRBV27 and TRBJ1-2, with D uncertain. This CDR3 is built from 14 residues. V was pared by 5 bases and J by 1 base, with 11 bases between. Germline lookup yields CDR1 MNHEY and CDR2 SMNVEV (reference sequence). As DNA, the CDR3 is TGTGCCAGCAGTAGTTCCCTGCTTAACTATGGCTACACCTTC. Translation: CASSSSLLNYGYTF.

This clonotype appeared many times. J is TRBJ1-2 and V is TRBV4-1, with no clear D. The germline V gene has CDR1 MGHRA and CDR2 YSYEKL. This CDR3 has 13 amino acids. Trimming stripped 2 bases from V and 4 bases from J, with 8 bases between. CDR3 nucleotide sequence: TGCGCCAGCAGCCAAATTACAACCTATGGCTACACCTTC. Protein product: CASSQITTYGYTF.

The chain carries TRBV20-1 and TRBJ2-1, with 13 bases lining up with TRBD2. After removal of 2 bases from V and 8 bases from J, the junction contained 6 bases not matched to a gene. The CDR3 contains 15 residues. CDR1 is DFQATT, CDR2 SNEGSKA, per germline (reference sequence). This CDR3 is CSARTSGRALYEQFF. The CDR3 region has the DNA TGCAGTGCTAGAACTAGCGGGAGGGCCTTGTATGAGCAGTTCTTC.

This clonotype was counted between two and nine times. The chain uses TRBV20-1 and TRBJ2-3; D assignment may be TRBD1 or TRBD2 (5 bases each). Trimming removed 6 bases at V and 4 bases at J, with 11 bases between. CDR3 length equals 12 residues. Per germline, CDR1 DFQATT and CDR2 SNEGSKA (reference sequence). CDR3 sequence (DNA): TGCAGTGCACGAGGGGATTCAGATACGCAGTATTTT. Its protein is CSARGDSDTQYF.

Many counts were recorded for this clonotype. The chain combines TRBV29-1 with TRBJ2-3; 9 bases align to TRBD1. CDR1 is SQVTM, CDR2 ANQGSEA, per germline. The CDR3 runs 14 residues. The V gene end was trimmed by 5 bases and the J gene end by 2 bases; junction bases not matched to a gene: 5. Here the CDR3 DNA reads TGCAGCGTTAGGAGGGACAGGGCCACAGATACGCAGTATTTT. Translating gives CSVRRDRATDTQYF.

J is TRBJ2-2 and V is TRBV6-1; D call uncertain. The CDR3 loop spans 14 amino acids. Germline values: CDR1 MNHNS, CDR2 SASEGT. The V gene lost 6 bases and the J gene lost 8 bases, with 16 bases spanning the gap. CDR3 protein: CASSLRASWGELFF. CDR3 DNA: TGTGCCAGCAGCCTACGGGCCTCCTGGGGGGAGCTGTTTTTT.

This chain links TRBV7-7 with TRBJ2-7; 9 nucleotides line up with TRBD1. This CDR3 contains 13 residues. After removal of 4 bases from V and 9 bases from J, the junction contained 7 bases not matched to a gene. Germline V gene lookup returns CDR1 SSHAT and CDR2 FNYEAQ (reference sequence). The DNA of the CDR3 is TGTGCCAGCAGCTCGGACAGGGGAAGCGGGCAGTACTTC. Encoded protein: CASSSDRGSGQYF.

In its sample, this clonotype was seen a few times. The chain couples TRBV20-1 to TRBJ2-7, with D perhaps matching TRBD1 (9 bases). The CDR3 sequence is 14 residues long. Trimming pared 1 base from V and 5 bases from J, leaving 15 bases between. The germline V gene has CDR1 DFQATT and CDR2 SNEGSKA (reference sequence). CDR3 residues: CSARVAGQGNEQYV. CDR3 nucleotide sequence: TGCAGTGCTAGAGTAGCGGGACAGGGTAACGAGCAGTACGTC.

This clonotype showed up just a few times. In nucleotides, the CDR3 is TGCGCTAGTTCAGGGGCCGGGGGCGGTAACACTGAAGCTTTCTTT. Translating gives CASSGAGGGNTEAFF. The rearrangement joins TRBV5-1 to TRBJ1-1; a weak D match, TRBD1 (6 bases). CDR3 length: 15 residues. Germline V gives CDR1 SGHRS, CDR2 YFSETQ.